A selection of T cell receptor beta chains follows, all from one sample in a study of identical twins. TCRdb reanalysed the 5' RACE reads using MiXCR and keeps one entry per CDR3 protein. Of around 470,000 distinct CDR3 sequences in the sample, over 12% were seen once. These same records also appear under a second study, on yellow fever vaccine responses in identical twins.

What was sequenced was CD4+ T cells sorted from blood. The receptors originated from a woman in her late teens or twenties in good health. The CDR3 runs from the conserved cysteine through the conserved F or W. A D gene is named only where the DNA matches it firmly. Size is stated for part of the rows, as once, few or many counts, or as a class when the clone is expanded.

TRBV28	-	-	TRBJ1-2	TGTGCCAGCAGGGCCTATGGCTACACCTTC	CASRAYGYTF
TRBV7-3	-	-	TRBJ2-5	TGTGCCAGCAGTCGAACCCCACTTAGCGTTAAGGGAGAGACCCAGTACTTC	CASSRTPLSVKGETQYF
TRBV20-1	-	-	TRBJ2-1	TGCAGTGCTAGAGATTCGATGGCCTACAATGAGCAGTTCTTC	CSARDSMAYNEQFF
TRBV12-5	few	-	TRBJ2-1	TGTGCTAGTGGAGGGCGGGGATCATCCGGTGAGCAGTTCTTC	CASGGRGSSGEQFF
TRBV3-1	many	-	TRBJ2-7	TGTGCCAGCAGCCAAGAGAGGCACGAGCAGTACTTC	CASSQERHEQYF
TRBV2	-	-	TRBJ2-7	TGTGCCAGCAGTGTCGACCTCAGGGTGGAGCAGTACTTC	CASSVDLRVEQYF
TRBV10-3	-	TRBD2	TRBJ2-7	TGTGCCATCAAGGGGACTAGCCACTCCTACGAGCAGTACTTC	CAIKGTSHSYEQYF
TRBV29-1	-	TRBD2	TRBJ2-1	TGCAGCGTTGAAGGGATCCCTAGCGGCCCCGGGGATGAGCAGTTCTTC	CSVEGIPSGPGDEQFF
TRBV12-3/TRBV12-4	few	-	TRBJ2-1	TGTGCCAGCAGTTGGAAGAAGGGGCCTTACAATGAGCAGTTCTTC	CASSWKKGPYNEQFF
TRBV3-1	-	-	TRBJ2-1	TGTGCCAGCAGCCACCCAGGGGATGAGCAGTTCTTC	CASSHPGDEQFF
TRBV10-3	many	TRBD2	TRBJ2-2	TGTGCCATCAGTGAGTCGGGTCACGGACTAGCGGATACCGGGGAGCTGTTTTTT	CAISESGHGLADTGELFF